This T cell receptor (beta chain) comes out of a study of CD8+CD57+ T cells in acquired aplastic anemia. Turning to the study itself: Sorted cells (CD4+ and CD8+) yielded DNA amounts that averaged about 3.4 ug.

To note about this clonotype: Its specificity is unknown.

General observations from the study: Both patients and controls carried the same twenty-nine CD8+ CDR3 sequences. Patient and control CD8+ Simpson's diversity was not significantly different.

The template for TCR beta VDJ and CDR3 sequence profiling was genomic DNA. TCRdb recomputed calls from the reads with MiXCR, one row per CDR3 protein. Seen here are about 98,000 distinct CDR3 sequences, 55% to 70% observed once, and the top ten hold approximately 60%. By flow cytometry, patients selected for sequencing had shown an expansion of CD8+CD57+ cells. Source material: sorted CD4+, CD8+, or CD8+CD57+ T cells (not recorded which) from PBMCs. This TCR was sampled from a human donor with aplastic anemia.

CDR3 protein: CASSGALGGEQYF. Written as DNA, the CDR3 is TGTGCCAGCAGCGGTGCATTAGGGGGCGAGCAGTACTTC. V and J are TRBV9 and TRBJ2-7, with TRBD1 as a possible D gene (6 bases). The germline V gene has CDR1 SGDLS and CDR2 YYNGEE. V gave up 3 bases and J gave up 6 bases, with 13 bases separating them. The CDR3 runs 13 residues.